This T cell receptor beta chain was identified in a study of shared clonotypes between healthy human individuals. In the study overall: Per donor, CD8 memory used one plate, CD8 naive used two, CD4 memory used three and CD4 naive used three.

Adult donors, all healthy and HIV-negative, had no recent acute infections or vaccinations. The study ran the assay at deep level. On sorted subsets, replicate PCRs used about 200 ng DNA, or roughly 30,000 T cell genomes. TCRdb's table, derived via immunoSEQ multiplex PCR, lists solely in-frame clones and lacks some. This table holds millions of clones, approximately 95% found once. Germline lookup yields CDR1 SGHDT and CDR2 YYEEEE. The CDR3 length is 14 residues. V lost 1 base to trimming and J lost 4 bases; unmatched junction nucleotides: 2. This clonotype originated in a young man in good health. The sequenced material came from naive CD4+ T cells sorted from blood. Subset reported: CD45RA+ positively selected. The V call is TRBV5-6, the J call TRBJ1-1; 9 bases map to TRBD1. The chain's CDR3 is CASSLTGGVTEAFF. The CDR3, as DNA: TGTGCCAGCAGCTTGACAGGGGGCGTCACTGAAGCTTTCTTT.